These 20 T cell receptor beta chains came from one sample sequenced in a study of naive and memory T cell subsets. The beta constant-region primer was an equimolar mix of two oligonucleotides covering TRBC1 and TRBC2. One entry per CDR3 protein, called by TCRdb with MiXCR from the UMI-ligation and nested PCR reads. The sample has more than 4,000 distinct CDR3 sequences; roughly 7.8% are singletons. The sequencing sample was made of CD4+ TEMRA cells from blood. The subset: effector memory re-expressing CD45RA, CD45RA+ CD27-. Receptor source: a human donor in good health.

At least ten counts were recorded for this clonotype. The CDR3 spells CASSSGGTGYYEQYF. CDR3 sequence (DNA): TGTGCCAGCAGCTCGGGAGGGACAGGGTACTACGAGCAGTACTTC. The V gene is TRBV7-3, the J gene TRBJ2-7; TRBD1 might be the D (9 bases). Germline V lookup: CDR1 SGHTA, CDR2 FQGTGA. V lost 4 bases and J 3 bases, leaving 16 bases between the germline ends. This CDR3 is 15 amino acids long.

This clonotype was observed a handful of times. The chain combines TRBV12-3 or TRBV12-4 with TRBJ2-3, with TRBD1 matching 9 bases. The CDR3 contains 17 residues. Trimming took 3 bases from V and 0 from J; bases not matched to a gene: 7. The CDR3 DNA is TGTGCCAGCAGTTTCTTACCGGGACAGGGAAGCACAGATACGCAGTATTTT. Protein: CASSFLPGQGSTDTQYF.

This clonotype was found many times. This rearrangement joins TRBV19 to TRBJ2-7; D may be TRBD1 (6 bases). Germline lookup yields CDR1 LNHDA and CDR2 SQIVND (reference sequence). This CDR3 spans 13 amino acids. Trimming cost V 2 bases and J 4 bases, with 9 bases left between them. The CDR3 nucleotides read TGTGCCAGTAGTATACTACAGGGTTACGAGCAGTACTTC. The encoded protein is CASSILQGYEQYF.

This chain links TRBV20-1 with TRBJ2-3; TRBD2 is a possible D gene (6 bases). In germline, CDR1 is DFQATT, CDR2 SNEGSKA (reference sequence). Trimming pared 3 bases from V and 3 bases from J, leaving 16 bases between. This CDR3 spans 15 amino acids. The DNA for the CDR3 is TGCAGTGCTAGGGGCGGGACTGGTGGGACAGATACGCAGTATTTT. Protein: CSARGGTGGTDTQYF.

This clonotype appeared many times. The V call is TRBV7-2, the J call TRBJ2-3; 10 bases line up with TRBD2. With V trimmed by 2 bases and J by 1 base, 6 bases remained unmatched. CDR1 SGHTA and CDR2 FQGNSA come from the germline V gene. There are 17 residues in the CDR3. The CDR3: CASSLWASGSGTDTQYF. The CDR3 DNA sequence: TGTGCCAGCAGCTTATGGGCTAGCGGGAGTGGCACAGATACGCAGTATTTT.

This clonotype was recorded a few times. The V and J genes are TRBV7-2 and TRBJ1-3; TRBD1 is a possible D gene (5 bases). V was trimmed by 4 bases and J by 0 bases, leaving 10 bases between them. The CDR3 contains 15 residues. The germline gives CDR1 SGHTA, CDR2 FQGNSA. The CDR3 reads CASSSQGDSGNTIYF. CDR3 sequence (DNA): TGTGCCAGCAGCTCCCAGGGTGACTCTGGAAACACCATATATTTT.

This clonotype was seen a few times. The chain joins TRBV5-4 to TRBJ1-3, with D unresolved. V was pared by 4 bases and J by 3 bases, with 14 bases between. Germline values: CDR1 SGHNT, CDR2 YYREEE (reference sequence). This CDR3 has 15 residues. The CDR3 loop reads CASSPLGGSGNTIYF. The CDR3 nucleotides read TGTGCCAGCAGCCCCCTGGGAGGGAGTGGAAACACCATATATTTT.

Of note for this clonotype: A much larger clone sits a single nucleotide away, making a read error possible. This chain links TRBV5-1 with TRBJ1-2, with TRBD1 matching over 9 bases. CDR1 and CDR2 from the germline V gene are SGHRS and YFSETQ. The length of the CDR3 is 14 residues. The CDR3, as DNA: TGCGTCAGCGTACGAACAGGGGGCGCAGAGGGCTACACCTTC. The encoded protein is CVSVRTGGAEGYTF.

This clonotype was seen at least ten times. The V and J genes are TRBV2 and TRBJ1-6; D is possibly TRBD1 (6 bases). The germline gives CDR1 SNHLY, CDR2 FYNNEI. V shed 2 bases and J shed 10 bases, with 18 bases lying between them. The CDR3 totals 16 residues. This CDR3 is CASSEQSGEIGSPLHF. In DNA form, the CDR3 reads TGTGCCAGCAGTGAACAGTCAGGGGAGATTGGGTCACCCCTCCACTTT.

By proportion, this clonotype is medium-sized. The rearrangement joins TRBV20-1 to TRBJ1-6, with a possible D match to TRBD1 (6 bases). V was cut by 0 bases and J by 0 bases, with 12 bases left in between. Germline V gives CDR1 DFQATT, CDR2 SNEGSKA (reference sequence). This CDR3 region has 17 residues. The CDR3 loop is CSARDVQGRSYNSPLHF. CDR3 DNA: TGCAGTGCTAGAGATGTGCAGGGGCGCTCCTATAATTCACCCCTCCACTTT.

The CDR3 region has the DNA TGTGCCACCAGCAGAGAAACAGGGGATGGGGCCAACGTCCTGACTTTC. Its protein is CATSRETGDGANVLTF. This chain links TRBV15 with TRBJ2-6, with 7 bases matching TRBD1. The germline CDR1 and CDR2 sequences are LNHNV and YYDKDF (reference sequence). V lost 0 bases and J lost 3; bases outside the gene matches: 2. CDR3 length: 16 residues. Full variable domain (rest looked up from reference TRBV15 and TRBJ2-6): DAMVIQNPRYQVTQFGKPVTLSCSQTLNHNVMYWYQQKSSQAPKLLFHYYDKDFNNEADTPDNFQSRRPNTSFCFLDIRSPGLGDTAMYLCATSRETGDGANVLTFGAGSRLTVL.

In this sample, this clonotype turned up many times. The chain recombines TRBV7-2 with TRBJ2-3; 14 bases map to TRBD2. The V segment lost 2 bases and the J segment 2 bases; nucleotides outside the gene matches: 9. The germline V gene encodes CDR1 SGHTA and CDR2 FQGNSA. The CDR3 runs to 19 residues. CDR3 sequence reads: CASSLTGTSGSSLTDTQYF. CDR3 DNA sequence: TGTGCCAGCAGCTTAACCGGGACTAGCGGGAGTAGCCTCACAGATACGCAGTATTTT.

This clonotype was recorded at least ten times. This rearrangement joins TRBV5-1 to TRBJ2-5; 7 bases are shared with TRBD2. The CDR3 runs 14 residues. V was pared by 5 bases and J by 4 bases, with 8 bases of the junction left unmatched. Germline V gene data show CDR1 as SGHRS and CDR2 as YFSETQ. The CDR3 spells CASSPPSGTETQYF. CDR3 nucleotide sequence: TGCGCCAGCAGTCCCCCCAGCGGGACAGAGACCCAGTACTTC.

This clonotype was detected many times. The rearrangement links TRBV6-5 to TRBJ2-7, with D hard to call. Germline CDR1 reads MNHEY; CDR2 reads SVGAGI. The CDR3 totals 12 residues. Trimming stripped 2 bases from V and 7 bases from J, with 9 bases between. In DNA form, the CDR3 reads TGTGCCAGCAGTTACCCGCTTAGGGAGCAGTACTTC. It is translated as CASSYPLREQYF.

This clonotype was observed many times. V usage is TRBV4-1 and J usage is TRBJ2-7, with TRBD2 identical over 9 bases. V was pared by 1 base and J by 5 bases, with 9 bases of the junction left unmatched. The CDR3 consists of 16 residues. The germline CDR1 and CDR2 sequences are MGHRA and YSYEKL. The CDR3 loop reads CASSQGSGRSRNEQYF. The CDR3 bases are TGCGCCAGCAGCCAAGGAAGCGGGAGGTCAAGGAACGAGCAGTACTTC.

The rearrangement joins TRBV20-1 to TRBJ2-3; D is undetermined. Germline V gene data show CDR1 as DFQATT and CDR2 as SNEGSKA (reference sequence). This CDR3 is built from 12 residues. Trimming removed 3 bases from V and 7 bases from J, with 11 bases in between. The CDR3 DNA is TGCAGTGCTAGTGGTAGTCTCAATACGCAGTATTTT. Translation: CSASGSLNTQYF.

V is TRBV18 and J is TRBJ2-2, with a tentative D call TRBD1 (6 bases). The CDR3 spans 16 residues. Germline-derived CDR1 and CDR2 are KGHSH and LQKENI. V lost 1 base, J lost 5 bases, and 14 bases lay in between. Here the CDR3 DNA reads TGTGCCAGCTCACCACTTCCTGGACAGTTAACCGGGGAGCTGTTTTTT. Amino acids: CASSPLPGQLTGELFF. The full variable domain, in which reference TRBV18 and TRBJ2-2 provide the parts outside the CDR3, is NAGVMQNPRHLVRRRGQEARLRCSPMKGHSHVYWYRQLPEEGLKFMVYLQKENIIDESGMPKERFSAEFPKEGPSILRIQQVVRGDSAAYFCASSPLPGQLTGELFFGEGSRLTVL.

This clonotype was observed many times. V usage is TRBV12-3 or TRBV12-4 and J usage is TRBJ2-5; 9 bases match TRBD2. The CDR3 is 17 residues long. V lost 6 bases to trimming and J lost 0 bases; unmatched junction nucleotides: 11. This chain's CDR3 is CASRSLLAGPYQETQYF. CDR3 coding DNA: TGTGCCAGCAGATCCCTGCTAGCGGGGCCGTACCAAGAGACCCAGTACTTC.

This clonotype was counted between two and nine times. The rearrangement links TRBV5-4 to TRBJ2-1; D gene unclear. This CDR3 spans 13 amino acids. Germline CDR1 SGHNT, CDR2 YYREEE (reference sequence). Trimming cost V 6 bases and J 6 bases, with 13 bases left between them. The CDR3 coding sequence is TGTGCCAGCACTCGACCTGGGCCCAATGAGCAGTTCTTC. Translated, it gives CASTRPGPNEQFF.

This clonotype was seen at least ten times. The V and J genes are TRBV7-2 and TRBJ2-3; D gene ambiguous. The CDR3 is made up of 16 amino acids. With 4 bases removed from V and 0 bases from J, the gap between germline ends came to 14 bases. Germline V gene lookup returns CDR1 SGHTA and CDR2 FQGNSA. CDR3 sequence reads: CASSSSATSSTDTQYF. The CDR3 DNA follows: TGTGCCAGCAGCTCGTCAGCAACCTCTAGCACAGATACGCAGTATTTT.